This entry is about one T cell receptor (beta chain). As yet, its antigen is unknown. Using immunoSEQ multiplex PCR, the repertoire was profiled, and TCRdb retains in-frame clones only, with some absent. The repertoire includes 55,000 to 70,000 clones, over 80% of them detected once, and about a tenth sits in the top ten. The length of the CDR3 is 17 residues. CDR1 is SGHNT and CDR2 is YYREEE in the germline V gene (reference sequence). The ends lost 1 base at V and 7 bases at J; junction bases unmatched: 14. This specimen comes from a study of lymphopenia after photon versus proton radiotherapy. Study-wide results and limits: After the lymphocyte nadir, photon-treated repertoires showed oligoclonal expansion, especially of CD8+ Temra cells. In patients who died, overall survival fell as post-nadir TCR diversity dropped more. Proton therapy kept repertoires fairly stable, unlike photons, which gained effector/memory cells.

The gene calls are TRBV5-4 and TRBJ2-1; 7 nucleotides match TRBD1. The source material was peripheral blood, sampled from a patient treated with proton-based radiotherapy. This clonotype was obtained from an older man with esophageal cancer. CDR3: CASSLSGDRALVNEQFF. The CDR3 DNA sequence: TGTGCCAGCAGCTTGTCCGGCGACAGGGCTCTGGTAAATGAGCAGTTCTTC.